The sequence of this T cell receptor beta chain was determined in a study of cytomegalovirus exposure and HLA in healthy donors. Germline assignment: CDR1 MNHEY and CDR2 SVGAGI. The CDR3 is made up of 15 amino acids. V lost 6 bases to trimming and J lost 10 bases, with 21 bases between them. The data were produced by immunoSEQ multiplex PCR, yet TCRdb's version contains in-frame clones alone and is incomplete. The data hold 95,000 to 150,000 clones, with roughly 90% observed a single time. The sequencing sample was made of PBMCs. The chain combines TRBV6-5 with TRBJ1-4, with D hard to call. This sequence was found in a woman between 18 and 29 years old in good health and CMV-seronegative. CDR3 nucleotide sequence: TGTGCCAGCAGACCTACCCCCGAATCAGGTCGAAAACTGTTTTTT. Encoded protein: CASRPTPESGRKLFF.